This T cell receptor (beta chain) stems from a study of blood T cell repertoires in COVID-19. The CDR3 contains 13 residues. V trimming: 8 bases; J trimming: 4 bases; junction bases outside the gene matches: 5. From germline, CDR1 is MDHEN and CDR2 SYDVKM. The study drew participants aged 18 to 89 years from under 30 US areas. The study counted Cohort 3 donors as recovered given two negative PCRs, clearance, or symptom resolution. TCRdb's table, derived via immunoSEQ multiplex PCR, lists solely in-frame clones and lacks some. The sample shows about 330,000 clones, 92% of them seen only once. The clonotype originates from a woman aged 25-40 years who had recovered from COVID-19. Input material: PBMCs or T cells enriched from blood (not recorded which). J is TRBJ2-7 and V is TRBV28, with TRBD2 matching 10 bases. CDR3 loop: CASQRGGRYEQYF. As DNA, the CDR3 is TGTGCCAGCCAGCGGGGGGGTCGATACGAGCAGTACTTC.